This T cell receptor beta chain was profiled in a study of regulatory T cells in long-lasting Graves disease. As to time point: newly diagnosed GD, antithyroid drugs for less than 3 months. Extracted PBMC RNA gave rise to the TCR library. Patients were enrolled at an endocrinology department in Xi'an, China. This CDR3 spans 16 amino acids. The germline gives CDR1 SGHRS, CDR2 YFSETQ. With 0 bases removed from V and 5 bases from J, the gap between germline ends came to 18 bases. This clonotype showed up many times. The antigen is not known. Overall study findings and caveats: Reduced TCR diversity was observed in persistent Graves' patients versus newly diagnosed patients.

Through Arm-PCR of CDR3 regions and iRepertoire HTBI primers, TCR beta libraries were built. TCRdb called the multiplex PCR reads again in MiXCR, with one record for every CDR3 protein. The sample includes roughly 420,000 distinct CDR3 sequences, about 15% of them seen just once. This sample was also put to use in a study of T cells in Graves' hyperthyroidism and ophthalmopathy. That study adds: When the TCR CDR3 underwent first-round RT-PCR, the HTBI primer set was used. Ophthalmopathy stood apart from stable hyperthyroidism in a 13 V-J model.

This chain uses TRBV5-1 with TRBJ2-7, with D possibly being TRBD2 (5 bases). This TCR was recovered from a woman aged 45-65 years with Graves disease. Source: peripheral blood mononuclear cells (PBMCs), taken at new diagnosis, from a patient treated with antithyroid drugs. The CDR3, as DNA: TGCGCCAGCAGCTTGGAACTAGACCCTATTGAGGACGAGCAGTACTTC. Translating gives CASSLELDPIEDEQYF.